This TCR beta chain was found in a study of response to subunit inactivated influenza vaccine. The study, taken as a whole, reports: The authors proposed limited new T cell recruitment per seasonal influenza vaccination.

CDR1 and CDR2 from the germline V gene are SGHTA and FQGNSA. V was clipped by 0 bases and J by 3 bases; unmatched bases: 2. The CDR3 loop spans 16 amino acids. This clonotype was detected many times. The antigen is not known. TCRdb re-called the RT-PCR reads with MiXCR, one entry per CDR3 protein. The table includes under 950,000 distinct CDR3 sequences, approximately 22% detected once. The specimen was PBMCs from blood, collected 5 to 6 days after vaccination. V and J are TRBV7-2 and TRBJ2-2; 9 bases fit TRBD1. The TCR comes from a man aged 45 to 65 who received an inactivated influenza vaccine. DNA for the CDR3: TGTGCCAGCAGCTTAGCGGGACAGGGTTACACCGGGGAGCTGTTTTTT. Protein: CASSLAGQGYTGELFF.